The rows below give T cell receptor beta chains drawn from one sample of a study of shared clonotypes between healthy human individuals. Produced via immunoSEQ multiplex PCR; TCRdb's table is partial and in-frame only. In the table there are approximately 2.4 million clones, about 94% of which are singletons. Material for sequencing was naive CD4+ T cells sorted from blood. The origin of the receptors is a man between 18 and 29 years old in good health. CDR3s include the opening cysteine and the closing phenylalanine or tryptophan. D genes are given only for firm matches. For some rows the clone size is stated as once, few or many, or as a class when expanded; others skip it.

v_gene,abundance,d_gene,j_gene,CDR3nt,CDR3aa
TRBV7-9,NA,NA,TRBJ2-7,TGTGCCAGCAGCTTAGCTGGGGGCGCGGGAAACGAGCAGTACTTC,CASSLAGGAGNEQYF
TRBV2,NA,NA,TRBJ2-3,TGTGCCAGCAGTTCGGGTGGGGCGGCTAGCACAGATACGCAGTATTTT,CASSSGGAASTDTQYF
TRBV6-5,once,NA,TRBJ1-5,TGTGCCAGCAGCGTCGACAGTTATAGCAATCAGCCCCAGCATTTT,CASSVDSYSNQPQHF
TRBV4-2,NA,TRBD1,TRBJ1-3,TGTGCCAGCAGAACTCCCGAAAATTGGGACAGGGGGCCAGGAGCCATATATTTT,CASRTPENWDRGPGAIYF
TRBV5-6,NA,NA,TRBJ1-5,TGTGCCAGCAGCTTGTACCGGGACTCGGATCAGCCCCAGCATTTT,CASSLYRDSDQPQHF
TRBV4-1,NA,TRBD1,TRBJ2-7,TGCGCCAGCAGCCAGGCGGACAGGGGCGCCTACGAGCAGTACTTC,CASSQADRGAYEQYF
TRBV5-4,NA,NA,TRBJ2-7,TGTGCCAGCAGCTTGGGTGGACTCTTCTACGAGCAGTACTTC,CASSLGGLFYEQYF
TRBV7-2,NA,TRBD2,TRBJ2-7,TGTGCCAGCAGCTTAGCGGGTAATTACGGGGGGGACTACGAGCAGTACTTC,CASSLAGNYGGDYEQYF
TRBV7-9,few,NA,TRBJ2-7,TGTGCCAGCAGCTTAGCGGGCAGTCTTTCCTACGAGCAGTACTTC,CASSLAGSLSYEQYF
TRBV15,NA,NA,TRBJ2-7,TGTGCCACCGATATTACCTGGGAGCAGTACTTC,CATDITWEQYF
TRBV11-2,NA,TRBD1,TRBJ2-2,TGTGCCAGCAGTCCGACAGGGGGCCTCACCGGGGAGCTGTTTTTT,CASSPTGGLTGELFF
TRBV28,NA,TRBD1,TRBJ1-1,TGTGCCAGTATCACAGGGGGGGGAACTGAAGCTTTCTTT,CASITGGGTEAFF
TRBV7-9,NA,NA,TRBJ1-4,TGTGCCAGCAGCGCAACCGGGACGGCTAATGAAAAACTGTTTTTT,CASSATGTANEKLFF
TRBV4-2,NA,TRBD2,TRBJ2-7,TGTGCCAGCAGCCAAGAGTGGCTCTGGCGGGGGGGCTACGAGCAGTACTTC,CASSQEWLWRGGYEQYF
TRBV6-5,NA,TRBD1,TRBJ1-1,TGTGCCAGCACCCCGACAGGGTATAAGAGCACTGAAGCTTTCTTT,CASTPTGYKSTEAFF
TRBV6-1,NA,TRBD2,TRBJ2-1,TGTGCCAGCAGGGGGGTAGCGGGAGGGAATGAGCAGTTCTTC,CASRGVAGGNEQFF
TRBV5-8,NA,NA,TRBJ2-7,TGTGCCAGCAGCCGAGGGGCAGGGGCCTACGAGCAGTACTTC,CASSRGAGAYEQYF
TRBV5-4,NA,TRBD1,TRBJ2-7,TGTGCCAGCAGCTTGTGGGACAGCTCCTCCGAGCAGTACTTC,CASSLWDSSSEQYF
TRBV29-1,NA,NA,TRBJ1-1,TGCAGCGCTCAGGGAGCCCGTGGGGTCACTGAAGCTTTCTTT,CSAQGARGVTEAFF
TRBV6-1,NA,NA,TRBJ2-5,TGTGCCAGCAGTGAAGGTTACGGGCAGGGAGTTCAAGAGACCCAGTACTTC,CASSEGYGQGVQETQYF
TRBV6-5,NA,NA,TRBJ2-5,TGTGCCAGCAGCCCCGATGCCCAAGCAGGGACCCAGTACTTC,CASSPDAQAGTQYF
TRBV11-3,NA,TRBD2,TRBJ2-5,TGTGCCAGCAGCTTAACGGGACTAGCGGGAGGAGGAACAGAGACCCAGTACTTC,CASSLTGLAGGGTETQYF
TRBV2,few,TRBD2,TRBJ2-5,TGTGCCAGCAGTGAAAACCTAGCGGCCAAAGAGACCCAGTACTTC,CASSENLAAKETQYF
TRBV11-2,NA,TRBD1,TRBJ1-2,TGTGCCAGCAGCTTAGGGGGACAGACCTATGGCTACACCTTC,CASSLGGQTYGYTF
TRBV5-1,NA,TRBD1,TRBJ1-2,TGCGCCAGCAGCGAGACCGGGACAGGGGGCTTATATGGCTACACCTTC,CASSETGTGGLYGYTF
TRBV5-1,NA,NA,TRBJ1-6,TGCGCCAGCAGCTCCTTCGGAGGGGTGAAGAACCCAAATTCACCCCTCCACTTT,CASSSFGGVKNPNSPLHF
TRBV28,NA,TRBD2,TRBJ2-7,TGTGCCAGCACCGTGGGTGGGGCGGGGGCCTACGAGCAGTACTTC,CASTVGGAGAYEQYF
TRBV6-1,NA,NA,TRBJ1-2,TGTGCCAGCATCGGCCAGGACGGAGATTATGGCTACACCTTC,CASIGQDGDYGYTF
TRBV28,NA,NA,TRBJ1-2,TGTGCCAGCAGTCCCTGGACAGTCCCCTTCCCGATTCCCTATGGCTACACCTTC,CASSPWTVPFPIPYGYTF
TRBV10-3,NA,TRBD2,TRBJ2-7,TGTGCCATTCGTAGCAGCGGGGGGTCTACCTACGAGCAGTACTTC,CAIRSSGGSTYEQYF
TRBV5-1,NA,NA,TRBJ2-2,TGCGCCACCCGGACAGAGAACACCGGGGAGCTGTTTTTT,CATRTENTGELFF
TRBV5-1,NA,NA,TRBJ1-1,TGCGCCAGCTCTGGGACGGCCACTGAAGCTTTCTTT,CASSGTATEAFF
TRBV5-4,NA,NA,TRBJ2-5,TGTGCCAGCAGCTCGTTGGACACAACGGAGACCCAGTACTTC,CASSSLDTTETQYF
TRBV27,NA,TRBD1,TRBJ2-4,TGTGCCAGCAGTGGGGACAGAGTGACCAAAAACATTCAGTACTTC,CASSGDRVTKNIQYF
TRBV5-1,NA,NA,TRBJ2-5,TGCGCCAGCAGCCGGACAGAAGAGACCCAGTACTTC,CASSRTEETQYF
TRBV2,NA,NA,TRBJ1-4,TGTGCCAGCAGTGACGGACAGACTAAGGGACCTCAACTGTTTTTT,CASSDGQTKGPQLFF
TRBV18,few,NA,TRBJ1-6,TGTGCCAGCTCACCATTGGGACCGGGGGATAATTCACCCCTCCACTTT,CASSPLGPGDNSPLHF
TRBV9,few,NA,TRBJ1-2,TGTGCCAGCAGCCCTAGCGCGTACTATGGCTACACCTTC,CASSPSAYYGYTF
TRBV18,NA,NA,TRBJ2-1,TGTGCCAGCTCCCTCTTAGGCAGCTCCTACAATGAGCAGTTCTTC,CASSLLGSSYNEQFF
TRBV30,NA,NA,TRBJ1-5,TGTGCCTGGAGGCTGAATAGCAATCAGCCCCAGCATTTT,CAWRLNSNQPQHF
TRBV6-1,NA,NA,TRBJ1-1,TGTGCCAGCAGTGAAGTCTCCGAAGCTTTCTTT,CASSEVSEAFF
TRBV4-1,NA,TRBD1,TRBJ1-2,TGCGCCAGCAGCCGGACAGGGGATGCCTCCTATGGCTACACCTTC,CASSRTGDASYGYTF
TRBV6-6,NA,NA,TRBJ1-6,TGTGCCAGCAGTTTACAGGACAGAGATAATTCACCCCTCCACTTT,CASSLQDRDNSPLHF
TRBV4-3,NA,TRBD2,TRBJ2-3,TGCGCCAGCAGCCAAGATCCGGCTAGCGGGAGGGCAGGAACGCAGTATTTT,CASSQDPASGRAGTQYF
TRBV20-1,once,NA,TRBJ2-3,TGCAGTGCTAGAGATACCGATACGCAGTATTTT,CSARDTDTQYF
TRBV5-1,NA,NA,TRBJ2-1,TGCGCCAGCAGCCCCGGAAGCTCCAATGAGCAGTTCTTC,CASSPGSSNEQFF
TRBV7-9,NA,NA,TRBJ1-2,TGTGCCAGCAGCCCCGACACGCCGTATGGCTACACCTTC,CASSPDTPYGYTF
TRBV5-1,NA,NA,TRBJ2-7,TGCGCCAGCAGCTTGGGGGGTGCAGGTCTAACCTACGAGCAGTACTTC,CASSLGGAGLTYEQYF